The entry that follows covers one T cell receptor beta chain sequence. This receptor's antigen is unknown. No base-level quality is on record; no much larger clone is a single base apart. The CDR3 regions of human TCRbeta chains were subjected to immunosequencing. The study's processing was this. Repertoire TCRs were checked for matches against a reference library of SARS-CoV-2-specific TCRs that had been generated using the MIRA antigen-specificity platform. Breadth was defined as the fraction of unique TCRs that were SARS-CoV-2-associated, and depth was defined as the fraction of total T cells that were SARS-CoV-2-associated. Using the MIRA data, every spike-specific TCR was mapped to the spike region that the TCR reacted to and assigned to either a CD4 or a CD8 class. Log10-transformed breadth and depth values were compared by one-way ANOVA with Sidak's multiple comparisons tests. TCRdb retrieved this table from immuneACCESS and kept in-frame rearrangements only. Not all clones are present; in checked studies, unresolved V genes account for under half, and no reason is known for the remainder. The V and J calls and the clone size are those of that table, but D and trimming were determined from the DNA. The sample data list about 140,000 clones, and just under 95% of these were observed just once. Approximately 6.8% of the sample is taken by the ten largest.

Interpreted using the paper, the time point label stands for: about 28 days (+/-7) after the second vaccine dose. AZD1222 recipients with second doses at about 4 weeks or about 12 weeks were pooled, because spike-specific TCR depth and breadth did not differ between schedules. The vaccinee samples were drawn from two UK trials, COV001 and COV002, one of which was a single-blind randomized controlled phase 2/3 trial testing AZD1222 (ChAdOx1 nCoV-19) in healthy adults. For TCRbeta chain sequencing, PBMC samples were collected from trial participants at day 0 and at day 28 after the second dose. CDR1 and CDR2 (LNHDA, SQIVND) derive from the germline V gene (reference sequence). V loses 5 bases at its end and J loses 5 bases; junction bases beyond the gene matches: 8. The CDR3 spans 14 residues, from the cysteine through the phenylalanine. Left in the record is the CDR3 DNA by itself, 42 bases read in frame from the first base.

These data are taken from a study of T cell responses to AZD1222 COVID-19 vaccine (dated by TCRdb to the early 2020s). With regard to the full study: A total of around 240 trial participants underwent TCR sequencing, of whom around 210 had received two doses of AZD1222 and about 25 had received two doses of the MenACWY control vaccine. Trial participants were enrolled by age into subgroups of 18-55, 56-69 and 70-plus years, and around 150, 28 and 57 TCR-sequenced participants, respectively, were included in these subgroups.

Study-level results and caveats: After two AZD1222 doses, spike-specific TCR breadth and depth were significantly higher than at day 0 and than in MenACWY recipients. No day 14 peak-response samples were available, so repertoires were characterized only after the peak T cell response. Most participants were white British and females outnumbered males, and the authors suggested that clonal diversity may have been underestimated. Conclusions about previously exposed vaccinees are limited, since just six or seven AZD1222 recipients were seropositive for SARS-CoV-2 at baseline. The 56-69-year group was small, and its depth increase did not reach significance, likely because of low power. Epitopes outside the regions mutated in the B.1.351 and B.1.1.7 variants were reportedly recognized by nearly half of the unique spike-specific TCRs. Vaccine-associated CD4 TCRs spanned the whole spike protein, with dominant responses in regions 160-218 and 743-854.

The V and J genes are TRBV19 and TRBJ1-2; 7 bases in between match TRBD1. The TCR comes from an adult who received the AZD1222 COVID-19 vaccine. The sequencing used peripheral blood, collected 28 days after the second AZD1222 dose. The nucleotide sequence is given as TGTGCCAGTAGTGCGGCAGGGGGGGAGTATGGCTACACCTTC. Its translation reads: CASSAAGGEYGYTF.